The rows below give T cell receptor beta chains drawn from one sample of a study of cytomegalovirus exposure and HLA in healthy donors. Method: immunoSEQ multiplex PCR; TCRdb's copy keeps in-frame clones and lacks some. The repertoire consists of 150,000 to 200,000 clones, with roughly four fifths occurring once and the leading ten covering around 2.2%. Sequencing was carried out using PBMCs. The receptors here all came from a woman aged 18-29 years in good health and CMV-seropositive. Both conserved end residues are part of each CDR3. For some rows the clone size is stated as once, few or many, or as a class when expanded; others skip it.

abundance: -; v_gene: TRBV2; CDR3aa: CASISPGTGSGTYGYTF
abundance: few; v_gene: TRBV6-1; CDR3aa: CASSEAILAGQLETQYF
abundance: -; v_gene: TRBV7-2; CDR3aa: CASSPGLAGGAEQFF
abundance: -; v_gene: TRBV30; CDR3aa: CAWSRDRTFGLGAYEQYF
abundance: -; v_gene: TRBV5-6; CDR3aa: CASSLGLDEQFF
abundance: few; v_gene: TRBV6-6; CDR3aa: CASSPRRSGVDIQYF
abundance: -; v_gene: TRBV11-3; CDR3aa: CASSLGFPRDSGELFF
abundance: few; v_gene: TRBV7-9; CDR3aa: CASSQRRLNTGELFF
abundance: -; v_gene: TRBV18; CDR3aa: CASSGQGPTSGYTF
abundance: -; v_gene: TRBV6-6; CDR3aa: CATGLGNEQFF
abundance: -; v_gene: TRBV6-1; CDR3aa: CASSGRTGADGYEQYF
abundance: -; v_gene: TRBV10-2; CDR3aa: CASNELNAQVTDTQYF
abundance: -; v_gene: TRBV14; CDR3aa: CASSQKSLGTGFSYNEQFF
abundance: few; v_gene: TRBV5-6; CDR3aa: CASSMRVRGNTGELFF
abundance: once; v_gene: TRBV29-1; CDR3aa: CSVLNTGELFF
abundance: -; v_gene: TRBV5-6; CDR3aa: CASSLSPGTYSNQPQHF
abundance: few; v_gene: TRBV2; CDR3aa: CASSVSQRGGEQYF
abundance: -; v_gene: TRBV30; CDR3aa: CAWSPGQGYSGNTIYF
abundance: -; v_gene: TRBV19; CDR3aa: CASGSSGNTEAFF
abundance: few; v_gene: TRBV27; CDR3aa: CASSPTGGTQYF
abundance: -; v_gene: TRBV30; CDR3aa: CACTRTSGYNEQFF
abundance: -; v_gene: TRBV5-6; CDR3aa: CASSLDRGSETQYF
abundance: -; v_gene: TRBV6-1; CDR3aa: CASKPRGQNYEQYF
abundance: -; v_gene: TRBV23-1; CDR3aa: CASSHTHRENQPQHF
abundance: -; v_gene: TRBV27; CDR3aa: CASSPRSLAGYYNEQFF
abundance: few; v_gene: TRBV6-4; CDR3aa: CASSDSGGGTDTQYF
abundance: -; v_gene: TRBV4-1; CDR3aa: CASSQAQPSGSPLHF
abundance: -; v_gene: TRBV9; CDR3aa: CASSVDIHANSPLHF
abundance: few; v_gene: TRBV28; CDR3aa: CASSSGRPNEKLFF
abundance: medium-sized; v_gene: TRBV6-8; CDR3aa: CASSYIPGLETGELFF
abundance: -; v_gene: TRBV5-1; CDR3aa: CASSLEAGSNTIYF
abundance: -; v_gene: TRBV19; CDR3aa: CATWGQGADEQFF
abundance: -; v_gene: TRBV7-7; CDR3aa: CASSLGLQETQYF
abundance: -; v_gene: TRBV7-3; CDR3aa: CASSFRGPSSGANVLTF